These 8 T cell receptor beta chains share one sample of origin, sequenced in a study of T-cell memory formation after mild COVID-19. Each CDR3 protein gets one entry after TCRdb re-called the 5' RACE reads with MiXCR. The data hold roughly 170,000 distinct CDR3 sequences, with approximately 17% observed a single time. Material for sequencing was PBMCs or a T cell subset sorted from them (not recorded which). All receptors come from a man younger than 35 who had mild COVID-19 (a few samples of this study predate the infection). Cell type and time point are not known.

The rearrangement joins TRBV5-1 to TRBJ2-1, with 9 bases that match TRBD2. Germline trimming cut 0 bases from V and 10 bases from J; bases unmatched to any gene: 14. This CDR3 spans 17 amino acids. Germline-derived CDR1 and CDR2 are SGHRS and YFSETQ. The CDR3 reads CASSLAGFPSGAYEQFF. CDR3 nucleotides: TGCGCCAGCAGCTTGGCAGGCTTTCCTAGCGGGGCATACGAGCAGTTCTTC.

The sample holds a few counts of this clonotype. The CDR3 reads CSVGGYISSTDTQYF. DNA for the CDR3: TGCAGCGTGGGGGGGTACATCTCTAGCACAGATACGCAGTATTTT. V gene TRBV29-1 combines with J gene TRBJ2-3; 7 bases align to TRBD2. Germline trimming cut 6 bases from V and 0 bases from J; bases unmatched to any gene: 9. Looked up from germline, CDR1 is SQVTM and CDR2 is ANQGSEA. CDR3 length equals 15 residues.

This clonotype was detected a few times. V and J are TRBV7-8 and TRBJ2-7, with 8 nucleotides matching TRBD1. CDR1 SGHVS and CDR2 FQNEAQ come from the germline V gene. V was clipped by 3 bases and J by 3 bases; unmatched bases: 4. This CDR3 is built from 14 residues. The CDR3 DNA reads as TGTGCCAGCAGCTTGAGCGACAGGGGCTACGAGCAGTACGTC. Translation: CASSLSDRGYEQYV.

The gene calls are TRBV3-1 and TRBJ2-5; 10 nucleotides match TRBD2. Germline loops: CDR1 LGHDT, CDR2 YNNKEL (reference sequence). This CDR3 region has 14 residues. Trimming cost V 7 bases and J 6 bases; bases outside gene matches: 8. The CDR3 is CASTRSSGGKTQYF. The CDR3 DNA is TGTGCCAGCACCCGATCTAGCGGGGGAAAGACCCAGTACTTC.

The gene calls are TRBV6-6 and TRBJ2-7; 9 bases match TRBD1. Germline-derived CDR1 and CDR2 are MNHNY and SVGAGI (reference sequence). V was clipped by 4 bases and J by 3 bases; unmatched bases: 7. The CDR3 sequence is 15 residues long. CDR3 in amino acids: CASSSHTGGFYEQYF. The CDR3 DNA follows: TGTGCCAGCAGTTCCCACACAGGGGGCTTCTACGAGCAGTACTTC.

This clonotype was observed many times. This chain connects TRBV2 to TRBJ1-5, with D perhaps matching TRBD1 (6 bases). This CDR3 has 14 residues. Per the germline V gene, CDR1 is SNHLY and CDR2 is FYNNEI. V dropped 5 bases and J dropped 5 bases, with 13 bases sitting between them. The CDR3 DNA sequence: TGTGCCAGCAGTTTTACAGGGATATATCAGCCCCAGCATTTT. This sequence encodes CASSFTGIYQPQHF.

This clonotype was observed a few times. V usage is TRBV19 and J usage is TRBJ2-5; D is tentatively TRBD1 or TRBD2 (5 bases each). Deletions cut 1 base from V and 4 bases from J, with 13 bases between. CDR1 and CDR2 (germline): LNHDA, SQIVND (reference sequence). The CDR3 is 15 amino acids. The CDR3 nucleotides are TGTGCCAGTAGTATAGTCGGGACGGCCGGAGAGACCCAGTACTTC. Amino acids: CASSIVGTAGETQYF.

This clonotype was counted at least ten times. The chain combines TRBV1 with TRBJ2-3. TRBV1 is noted as a pseudogene. This CDR3 is 14 amino acids long. The CDR3 bases are TGCACCAGCAGCCAAGATCCCGCGGCAGATACGCAGTATTTT. Its protein is CTSSQDPAADTQYF.